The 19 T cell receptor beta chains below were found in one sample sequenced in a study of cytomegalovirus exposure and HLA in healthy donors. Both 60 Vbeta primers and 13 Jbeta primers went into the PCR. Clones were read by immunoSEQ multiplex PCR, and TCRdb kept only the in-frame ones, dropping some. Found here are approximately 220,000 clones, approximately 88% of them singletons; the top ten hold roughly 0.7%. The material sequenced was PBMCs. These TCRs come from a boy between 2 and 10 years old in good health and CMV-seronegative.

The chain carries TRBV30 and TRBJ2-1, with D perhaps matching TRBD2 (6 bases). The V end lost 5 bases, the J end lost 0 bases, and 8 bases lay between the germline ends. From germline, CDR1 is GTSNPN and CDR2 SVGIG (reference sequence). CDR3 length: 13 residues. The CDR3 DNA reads TGTGCCTGGCGGGAGTTCTCCTACAATGAGCAGTTCTTC. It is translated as CAWREFSYNEQFF.

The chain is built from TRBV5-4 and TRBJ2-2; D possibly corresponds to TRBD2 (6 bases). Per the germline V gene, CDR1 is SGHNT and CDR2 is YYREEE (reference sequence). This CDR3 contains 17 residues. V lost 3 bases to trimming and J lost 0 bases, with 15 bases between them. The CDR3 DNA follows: TGTGCCAGCAGCTCGCCCCCCGGAGGGACGAACACCGGGGAGCTGTTTTTT. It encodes CASSSPPGGTNTGELFF.

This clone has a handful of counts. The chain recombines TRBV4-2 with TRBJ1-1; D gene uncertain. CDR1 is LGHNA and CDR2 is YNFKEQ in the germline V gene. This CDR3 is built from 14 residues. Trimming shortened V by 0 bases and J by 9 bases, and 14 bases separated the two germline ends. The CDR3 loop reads CASSQDWREEKAFF. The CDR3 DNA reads TGTGCCAGCAGCCAAGATTGGAGGGAAGAGAAAGCTTTCTTT.

This CDR3 reads CASSEARQAYEQYF. The CDR3 DNA reads TGTGCCAGCAGTGAGGCCCGTCAGGCCTACGAGCAGTACTTC. This chain links TRBV6-1 with TRBJ2-7; D is ambiguous. CDR1 and CDR2 (germline): MNHNS, SASEGT. V was trimmed by 3 bases and J by 2 bases, leaving 11 bases between them. This CDR3 contains 14 residues.

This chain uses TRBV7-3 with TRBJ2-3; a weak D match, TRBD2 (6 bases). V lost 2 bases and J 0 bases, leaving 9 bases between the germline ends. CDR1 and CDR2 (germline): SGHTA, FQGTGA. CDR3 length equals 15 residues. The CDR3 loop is CASSLSGTSTDTQYF. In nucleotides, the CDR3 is TGTGCCAGCAGCTTATCAGGGACTAGCACAGATACGCAGTATTTT.

This CDR3 reads CASSLSLAGTEQYF. Here the CDR3 DNA reads TGTGCCAGCAGCTTGTCACTAGCGGGGACCGAGCAGTACTTC. The rearrangement links TRBV11-2 to TRBJ2-7, with 10 bases aligning to TRBD2. Germline CDR1 reads SGHAT; CDR2 reads FQNNGV. The CDR3 covers 14 residues. V shed 3 bases and J 6 bases; nucleotides not matched to a gene: 5. Full variable domain (missing parts from reference TRBV11-2 and TRBJ2-7): EAGVAQSPRYKIIEKRQSVAFWCNPISGHATLYWYQQILGQGPKLLIQFQNNGVVDDSQLPKDRFSAERLKGVDSTLKIQPAKLEDSAVYLCASSLSLAGTEQYFGPGTRLTVT.

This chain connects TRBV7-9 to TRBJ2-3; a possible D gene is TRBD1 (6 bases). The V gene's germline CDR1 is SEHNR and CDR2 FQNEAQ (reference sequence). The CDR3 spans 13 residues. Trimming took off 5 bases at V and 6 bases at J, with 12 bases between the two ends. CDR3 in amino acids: CASSTTGMDTQYF. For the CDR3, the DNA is TGTGCCAGCAGCACAACAGGGATGGATACGCAGTATTTT.

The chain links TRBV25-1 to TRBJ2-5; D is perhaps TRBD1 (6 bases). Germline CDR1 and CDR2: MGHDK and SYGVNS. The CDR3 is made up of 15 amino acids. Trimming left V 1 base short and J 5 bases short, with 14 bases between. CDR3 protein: CASSESPRDIETQYF. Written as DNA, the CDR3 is TGTGCCAGCAGTGAATCCCCCCGGGACATCGAGACCCAGTACTTC. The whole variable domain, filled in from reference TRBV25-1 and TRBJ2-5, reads EADIYQTPRYLVIGTGKKITLECSQTMGHDKMYWYQQDPGMELHLIHYSYGVNSTEKGDLSSESTVSRIRTEHFPLTLESARPSHTSQYLCASSESPRDIETQYFGPGTRLLVL.

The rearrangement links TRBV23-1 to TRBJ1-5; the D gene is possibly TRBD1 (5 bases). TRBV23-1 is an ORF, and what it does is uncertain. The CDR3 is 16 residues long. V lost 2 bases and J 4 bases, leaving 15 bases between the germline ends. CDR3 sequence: CASSQGEGDRNQPQHF. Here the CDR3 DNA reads TGCGCCAGCAGTCAAGGTGAAGGGGATAGGAATCAGCCCCAGCATTTT.

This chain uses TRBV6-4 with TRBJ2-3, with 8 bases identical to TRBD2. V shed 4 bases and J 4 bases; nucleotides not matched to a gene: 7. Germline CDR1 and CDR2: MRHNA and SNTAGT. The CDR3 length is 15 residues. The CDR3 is CASSVVAGNADTQYF. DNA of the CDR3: TGTGCCAGCAGTGTGGTAGCGGGGAACGCAGATACGCAGTATTTT.

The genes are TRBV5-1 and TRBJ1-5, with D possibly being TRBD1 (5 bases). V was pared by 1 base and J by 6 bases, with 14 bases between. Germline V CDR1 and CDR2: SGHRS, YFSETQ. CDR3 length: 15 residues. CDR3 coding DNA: TGCGCCAGCAGCTTGCGATCGGGGGTCGGTCAGCCCCAGCATTTT. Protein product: CASSLRSGVGQPQHF. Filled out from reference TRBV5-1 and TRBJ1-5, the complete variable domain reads KAGVTQTPRYLIKTRGQQVTLSCSPISGHRSVSWYQQTPGQGLQFLFEYFSETQRNKGNFPGRFSGRQFSNSRSEMNVSTLELGDSALYLCASSLRSGVGQPQHFGDGTRLSIL.

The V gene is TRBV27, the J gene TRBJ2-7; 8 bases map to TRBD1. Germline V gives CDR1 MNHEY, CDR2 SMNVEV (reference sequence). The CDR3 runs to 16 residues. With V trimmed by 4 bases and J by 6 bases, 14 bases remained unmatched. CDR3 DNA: TGTGCCAGCAGTTGGTTCCTCGCAGGACAGGGAAGCGAGCAGTACTTC. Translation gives CASSWFLAGQGSEQYF.

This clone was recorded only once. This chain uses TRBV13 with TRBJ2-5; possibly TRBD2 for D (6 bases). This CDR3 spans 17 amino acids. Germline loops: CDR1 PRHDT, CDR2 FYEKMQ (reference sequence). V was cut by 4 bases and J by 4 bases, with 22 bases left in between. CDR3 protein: CASSYGVGEEVGETQYF. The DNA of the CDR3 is TGTGCCAGCAGCTATGGTGTGGGGGAGGAAGTAGGAGAGACCCAGTACTTC.

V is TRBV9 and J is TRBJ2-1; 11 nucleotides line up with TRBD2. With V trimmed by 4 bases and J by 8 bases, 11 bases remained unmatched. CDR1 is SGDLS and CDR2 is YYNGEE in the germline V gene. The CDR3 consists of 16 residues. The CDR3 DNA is TGTGCCAGCAGCTTAACTAGCGGGAGCCGGATAGATGAGCAGTTCTTC. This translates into CASSLTSGSRIDEQFF.

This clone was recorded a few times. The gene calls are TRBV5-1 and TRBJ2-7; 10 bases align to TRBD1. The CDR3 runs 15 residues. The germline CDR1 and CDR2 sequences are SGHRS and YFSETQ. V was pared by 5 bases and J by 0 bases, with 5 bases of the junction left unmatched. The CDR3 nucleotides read TGCGCCAGCAGTTGGGGGACAGGGGACTCCTACGAGCAGTACTTC. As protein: CASSWGTGDSYEQYF.

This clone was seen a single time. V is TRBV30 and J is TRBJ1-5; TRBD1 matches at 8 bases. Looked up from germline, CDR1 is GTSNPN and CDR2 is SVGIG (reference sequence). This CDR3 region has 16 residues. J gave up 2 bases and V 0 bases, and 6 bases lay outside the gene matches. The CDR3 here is CAWSVLETGGNQPQHF. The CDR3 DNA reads TGTGCCTGGAGTGTACTCGAGACAGGGGGCAATCAGCCCCAGCATTTT.

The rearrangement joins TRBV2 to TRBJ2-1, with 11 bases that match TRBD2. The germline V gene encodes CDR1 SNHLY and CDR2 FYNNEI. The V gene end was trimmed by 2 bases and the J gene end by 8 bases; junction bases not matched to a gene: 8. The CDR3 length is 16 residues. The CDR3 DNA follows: TGTGCCAGCAGTGAAATACTAGCGGGGGTTGTCGATGAGCAGTTCTTC. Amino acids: CASSEILAGVVDEQFF.

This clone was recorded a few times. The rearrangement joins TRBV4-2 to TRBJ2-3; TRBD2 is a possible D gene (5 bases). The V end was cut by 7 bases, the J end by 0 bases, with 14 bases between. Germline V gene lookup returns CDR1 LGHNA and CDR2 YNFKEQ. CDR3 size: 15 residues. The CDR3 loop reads CASTPAERSTDTQYF. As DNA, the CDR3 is TGTGCCAGCACCCCCGCGGAGCGGAGCACAGATACGCAGTATTTT.

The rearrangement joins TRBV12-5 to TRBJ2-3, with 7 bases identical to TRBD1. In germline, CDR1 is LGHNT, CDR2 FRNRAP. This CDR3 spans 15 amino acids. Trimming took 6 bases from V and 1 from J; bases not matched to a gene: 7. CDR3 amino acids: CASGRDRMGTDTQYF. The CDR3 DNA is TGTGCTAGTGGCAGGGACAGAATGGGCACAGATACGCAGTATTTT.